This T cell receptor (beta chain) was identified in a study of blood T cell repertoires in COVID-19. Germline-derived CDR1 and CDR2 are MNHNY and SVGAGI (reference sequence). The CDR3 sequence is 15 residues long. Trimming removed 5 bases at V and 8 bases at J, with 16 bases between. The data were produced by immunoSEQ multiplex PCR, yet TCRdb's version contains in-frame clones alone and is incomplete. The sample includes around 260,000 clones, around 89% of them seen just once. This clone was seen more than once but under ten times. The gene calls are TRBV6-6 and TRBJ1-6, with D possibly being TRBD1 (6 bases). The TCR comes from a man under 40 with acute or convalescent COVID-19. Sequences were obtained from peripheral blood. CDR3 bases: TGTGCCAGCAGTCCCCCGACAGGTCCGCATTCACCCCTCCACTTT. Encoded protein: CASSPPTGPHSPLHF.